This TCR beta chain was retrieved from a study of T-cell reconstitution after alpha-beta-depleted transplantation in children. The study, taken as a whole, reports: T-cell counts and diversity were attributed mostly to newly produced T cells one year after transplant. Surviving recipient T cells and intrathymic progenitors accounted for some patients' high TCRbeta diversity at day 60. Several hundred expanded graft clones reportedly gave rise to the alpha-beta T cells present about two months after transplant.

On this clonotype itself: As yet, its antigen is unknown.

Unique molecular identifiers were incorporated during preparation of the TCRbeta library. TCRdb re-called the PCR reads with MiXCR, one entry per CDR3 protein. The sample lists 440,000 or so distinct CDR3 sequences, 43% seen once, with 27% in the top ten. Deletions cut 0 bases from V and 3 bases from J, with 12 bases between. This CDR3 region has 15 residues. Per the germline V gene, CDR1 is SQVTM and CDR2 is ANQGSEA. This chain connects TRBV29-1 to TRBJ2-1; D is ambiguous. The sample in question was PBMCs, obtained before TCRalphabeta/CD19-depleted stem cell transplant. This sequence originates from a girl aged 2 to 9 with aplastic anemia, due to receive a stem cell transplant. The chain's CDR3 is CSVEDKGGYYNEQFF. The CDR3 DNA reads TGCAGCGTTGAAGATAAGGGCGGTTACTACAATGAGCAGTTCTTC.